This passage covers 26 T cell receptor beta chains from one sample sequenced in a study of blood T cell repertoires in COVID-19. TCRdb's copy holds only in-frame clones and misses some; the assay was immunoSEQ multiplex PCR. The sample includes a few hundred thousand clones, 80% to 90% seen only once; the top ten take 9.7%. What was sequenced was peripheral blood. Receptor source: a man between 50 and 59 years old with active or convalescent COVID-19.

This chain connects TRBV28 to TRBJ2-3, with a weak D call TRBD2 (6 bases). The germline V gene has CDR1 MDHEN and CDR2 SYDVKM. The CDR3 contains 16 residues. Trimming cost V 5 bases and J 3 bases, with 18 bases left between them. The DNA of the CDR3 is TGTGCCAGCAGTACTATACGGACGGAGGGGACAGATACGCAGTATTTT. It is translated as CASSTIRTEGTDTQYF.

The sample holds a few counts of this clone. J is TRBJ2-2 and V is TRBV28; 9 bases agree with TRBD1. The germline gives CDR1 MDHEN, CDR2 SYDVKM. This CDR3 spans 16 amino acids. J was trimmed by 6 bases and V by 6 bases; bases with no gene match: 11. The CDR3 is CASRPGGTGIAGELFF. DNA of the CDR3: TGTGCCAGCAGACCCGGCGGGACAGGGATTGCCGGGGAGCTGTTTTTT.

V gene TRBV2 combines with J gene TRBJ2-5, with a tentative D call TRBD2 (6 bases). The CDR3 has 17 residues. Germline-derived CDR1 and CDR2 are SNHLY and FYNNEI. V gave up 1 base and J gave up 2 bases, with 17 bases separating them. CDR3 coding DNA: TGTGCCAGCAGTGAAGGGTTGGGCGGAGGGGCACAAGAGACCCAGTACTTC. The encoded protein is CASSEGLGGGAQETQYF.

This clone turned up a few times. The chain has TRBV6-2 or TRBV6-3 and TRBJ2-7; 9 positions match TRBD1. The V gene's germline CDR1 is MNHEY and CDR2 SVGEGT. CDR3 length: 15 amino acids. V trimming: 2 bases; J trimming: 7 bases; junction bases outside the gene matches: 9. CDR3 DNA sequence: TGTGCCAGCAGTTACGGGGGGACAGGGTCATGGGAGCAGTACGTC. Translated, it gives CASSYGGTGSWEQYV.

The CDR3 region is CSASGLAVGYYEQYF. CDR3 DNA: TGCAGTGCTAGTGGACTAGCGGTGGGATACTACGAGCAGTACTTC. This chain uses TRBV20-1 with TRBJ2-7; 10 bases fit TRBD2. The germline CDR1 and CDR2 sequences are DFQATT and SNEGSKA (reference sequence). The ends lost 3 bases at V and 3 bases at J; junction bases unmatched: 8. The CDR3 has 15 residues.

This clone turned up a few times. The rearrangement joins TRBV7-3 to TRBJ2-5, with 10 bases fitting TRBD2. Germline V gives CDR1 SGHTA, CDR2 FQGTGA. V shed 2 bases and J 1 base; nucleotides not matched to a gene: 7. CDR3 length equals 17 residues. The chain's CDR3 is CASSLGASGGPQETQYF. The CDR3 coding sequence is TGTGCCAGCAGCTTAGGGGCTAGCGGGGGACCCCAAGAGACCCAGTACTTC.

V gene TRBV5-1 combines with J gene TRBJ2-1, with 7 bases fitting TRBD2. Trimming took 0 bases from V and 0 from J; bases not matched to a gene: 3. From germline, CDR1 is SGHRS and CDR2 YFSETQ. The CDR3 contains 16 residues. The CDR3 DNA sequence: TGCGCCAGCAGCTTGGGGCGGGGGTCCTCCTACAATGAGCAGTTCTTC. The encoded protein is CASSLGRGSSYNEQFF.

This clone was recorded only once. The chain combines TRBV18 with TRBJ1-1; a weak D match, TRBD1 (6 bases). Deletions cut 3 bases from V and 1 base from J, with 9 bases between. Looked up from germline, CDR1 is KGHSH and CDR2 is LQKENI. This CDR3 has 14 amino acids. This CDR3 is CASSPVQGNTEAFF. The CDR3 DNA is TGTGCCAGCTCACCGGTACAGGGGAACACTGAAGCTTTCTTT.

The chain joins TRBV4-3 to TRBJ2-2; maybe TRBD2 (6 bases). Germline-derived CDR1 and CDR2 are LGHNA and YSLEER. The CDR3 length is 16 residues. Trimming left V 4 bases short and J 7 bases short, with 19 bases between. The CDR3 here is CASSPEGLGDGGELFF. In DNA, the CDR3 is TGCGCCAGCAGCCCCGAGGGACTTGGTGACGGCGGGGAGCTGTTTTTT.

V is TRBV28 and J is TRBJ2-7, with D tentatively TRBD2 (5 bases). Germline V CDR1 and CDR2: MDHEN, SYDVKM. V was clipped by 4 bases and J by 4 bases, with 11 bases between them. The CDR3 runs 13 residues. The chain's CDR3 is CASSSERIYEQYV. DNA of the CDR3: TGTGCCAGCAGTTCAGAGCGGATTTACGAGCAGTACGTC.

V usage is TRBV19 and J usage is TRBJ1-2; D is uncertain. CDR3 length equals 13 residues. Trimming took 3 bases from V and 3 from J, leaving 8 bases between them. In germline, CDR1 is LNHDA, CDR2 SQIVND (reference sequence). The CDR3 sequence is CASSMALDYGYTF. The CDR3 DNA reads as TGTGCCAGTAGTATGGCCTTGGACTATGGCTACACCTTC.

The CDR3 sequence: CASTHGGYYGYTF. DNA for the CDR3: TGTGCCAGCACCCACGGGGGGTACTATGGCTACACCTTC. The rearrangement joins TRBV28 to TRBJ1-2; a weak D match, TRBD1 (5 bases). The V end lost 7 bases, the J end lost 3 bases, and 12 bases lay between the germline ends. Germline V gene data show CDR1 as MDHEN and CDR2 as SYDVKM. The CDR3 has 13 residues.

This clone has a handful of counts. This chain links TRBV12-3 or TRBV12-4 with TRBJ1-3; D perhaps matches TRBD1 (6 bases). CDR3 length: 13 amino acids. The V end was cut by 10 bases, the J end by 1 base, with 11 bases between. CDR3 amino acids: CATSTGSGNTIYF. The CDR3 nucleotides are TGTGCCACCTCCACAGGGTCTGGAAACACCATATATTTT.

CDR3: CASSSPTGQRGQFF. The CDR3 DNA reads as TGTGCCAGCAGCTCGCCTACTGGACAAAGGGGGCAGTTCTTC. The chain is built from TRBV5-6 and TRBJ2-1, with D possibly matching TRBD1 (5 bases). The V gene lost 3 bases and the J gene lost 12 bases, with 19 bases spanning the gap. This CDR3 has 14 residues. Germline V gene lookup returns CDR1 SGHDT and CDR2 YYEEEE.

The chain couples TRBV19 to TRBJ1-1; TRBD1 agrees at 9 bases. J was trimmed by 3 bases and V by 1 base; bases with no gene match: 6. Germline-derived CDR1 and CDR2 are LNHDA and SQIVND (reference sequence). The CDR3 extends over 16 amino acids. The CDR3 DNA sequence: TGTGCCAGTAGTATAGTGCACAGGGGGCCCGACACTGAAGCTTTCTTT. This translates into CASSIVHRGPDTEAFF.

The chain links TRBV28 to TRBJ1-2; 8 nucleotides align to TRBD1. Germline CDR1 reads MDHEN; CDR2 reads SYDVKM. V dropped 4 bases and J dropped 4; count of bases not matched to a gene: 11. The CDR3 sequence is 16 residues long. CDR3: CASSYIGQGSVYGYTF. The CDR3 nucleotides read TGTGCCAGCAGTTACATAGGACAGGGTTCGGTCTATGGCTACACCTTC.

This chain uses TRBV11-2 with TRBJ2-3; 8 nucleotides align to TRBD2. Germline CDR1 is SGHAT and CDR2 is FQNNGV. Trimming cost V 3 bases and J 2 bases; bases outside gene matches: 7. CDR3 size: 16 residues. The CDR3 coding sequence is TGTGCCAGCAGCTTGAGTAGCGGGGCGCCCACAGATACGCAGTATTTT. Encoded protein: CASSLSSGAPTDTQYF.

The chain carries TRBV6-5 and TRBJ1-2; weak D call: TRBD1 (5 bases). The CDR3 has 13 residues. Germline V lookup: CDR1 MNHEY, CDR2 SVGAGI. Trimming removed 3 bases from V and 4 bases from J, with 9 bases in between. CDR3 DNA: TGTGCCAGCAGTTATGGGGGGGGCTATGGCTACACCTTC. Its translation: CASSYGGGYGYTF.

The chain uses TRBV4-3 and TRBJ1-4; 9 nucleotides match TRBD1. This CDR3 has 15 amino acids. V shed 3 bases and J 5 bases; nucleotides not matched to a gene: 4. In germline, CDR1 is LGHNA, CDR2 YSLEER. CDR3 coding DNA: TGCGCCAGCAGCCATATGACAGGGGGGAATGAAAAACTGTTTTTT. It yields the protein CASSHMTGGNEKLFF.

The chain carries TRBV5-1 and TRBJ1-3; no definite D call. This CDR3 contains 16 residues. V lost 0 bases and J 0 bases, leaving 10 bases between the germline ends. In germline, CDR1 is SGHRS, CDR2 YFSETQ. CDR3 DNA: TGCGCCAGCAGCTTGGGGGCTTCTATCTCTGGAAACACCATATATTTT. This translates into CASSLGASISGNTIYF.

The rearrangement joins TRBV3-1 (or the pseudogene TRBV3-2) to TRBJ2-3; TRBD1 aligns across 9 bases. J was trimmed by 3 bases and V by 4 bases; bases with no gene match: 5. The length of the CDR3 is 15 residues. Germline CDR1 is LGHDT and CDR2 is YNNKEL (reference sequence). CDR3 region: CASSPRDRDTDTQYF. CDR3 bases: TGTGCCAGCAGCCCACGGGACAGGGATACAGATACGCAGTATTTT.

This chain links TRBV5-1 with TRBJ2-5, with 14 positions matching TRBD2. Germline CDR1 and CDR2: SGHRS and YFSETQ. V gave up 6 bases and J gave up 5 bases; unmatched junction bases: 6. This CDR3 spans 15 amino acids. The CDR3 is CASTGLAGGGETQYF. The CDR3 DNA sequence: TGCGCCAGCACCGGACTAGCGGGGGGAGGGGAGACCCAGTACTTC.

V and J are TRBV28 and TRBJ1-1; a possible D gene is TRBD1 (5 bases). CDR1 and CDR2 (germline): MDHEN, SYDVKM. Trimming cost V 5 bases and J 0 bases, with 7 bases left between them. The CDR3 runs to 13 residues. CDR3 DNA sequence: TGTGCCAGCAGTGGGGGGATGAACACTGAAGCTTTCTTT. Protein sequence: CASSGGMNTEAFF.

This sequence joins TRBV5-1 and TRBJ2-2; TRBD1 might be the D (5 bases). Deletions cut 3 bases from V and 0 bases from J, with 6 bases between. Germline loops: CDR1 SGHRS, CDR2 YFSETQ. The CDR3 has 14 amino acids. The CDR3 bases are TGCGCCAGCAGCTGGGGCTCGAACACCGGGGAGCTGTTTTTT. As protein: CASSWGSNTGELFF.

The rearrangement uses TRBV7-8 and TRBJ1-1, with TRBD1 as a possible D gene (5 bases). There are 13 residues in the CDR3. V was pared by 2 bases and J by 5 bases, with 9 bases between. Germline CDR1 reads SGHVS; CDR2 reads FQNEAQ. The CDR3 nucleotides are TGTGCCAGCAGCTTATTGGGGCGGACTGAAGCTTTCTTT. Translated, it gives CASSLLGRTEAFF.

The CDR3 DNA is TGTGCCAGTAGACCAGGGCCACAGGGGACTGGCTACACCTTC. Translating gives CASRPGPQGTGYTF. The J gene is TRBJ1-2, the V gene TRBV19, with 7 bases lining up with TRBD1. Germline V gene sequence: CDR1 LNHDA, CDR2 SQIVND (reference sequence). The CDR3 runs to 14 residues. V lost 6 bases and J lost 7; bases outside the gene matches: 11.